This section outlines one T cell receptor beta chain sequence together with its context. This sample is drawn from a study of PD-1 blockade in mismatch repair-deficient tumors. Study background: Patients had approximately 12 mismatch repair-deficient cancer types, all previously treated and progressing.

Looked up from germline, CDR1 is SGDLS and CDR2 is YYNGEE. Trimming took 0 bases from V and 0 from J, leaving 13 bases between them. CDR3 length equals 17 residues. Mismatch repair deficiency was confirmed in all patients, by PCR or immunohistochemistry. TCR sequencing covered a few patients who responded to pembrolizumab. Profiling relied on immunoSEQ multiplex PCR, and the TCRdb table lists in-frame clones only, not all of them. The sample consists of 30,000 to 35,000 clones, 65% to 85% of them appearing once. The rearrangement joins TRBV9 to TRBJ1-3, with D perhaps matching TRBD1 (5 bases). Sequenced here: PBMCs, sampled around 6 weeks after starting pembrolizumab. This sequence originates from an adult with mismatch repair-deficient cancer. CDR3 in amino acids: CASSVGSTGHSGNTIYF. The CDR3 DNA is TGTGCCAGCAGCGTAGGTTCTACAGGCCACTCTGGAAACACCATATATTTT.